Included here is one T cell receptor (beta chain) sequence, with context. This sample was taken from a study of blood T cell repertoires in COVID-19. Study at large: The study drew acute and convalescent COVID-19 samples from the United States, Italy and Spain. T cells, B-cell-depleted T cells, or PBMCs provided the cDNA or gDNA that served as material.

In the original workflow: Amplified reference gene primers provided the basis for estimating nucleated cell counts. Only in-frame clones appear in the TCRdb table, and some are missing; sequencing was by immunoSEQ multiplex PCR. D and trimming come from the DNA, and the V and J calls and clone size come from that table. Of approximately 26,000 clones in the sample, 82% are singletons; the top ten hold about 1.7%. The CDR3 has 13 residues. Germline V CDR1 and CDR2: LNHNV, YYDKDF (reference sequence). V gave up 8 bases and J gave up 5 bases, with 13 bases separating them. Sequenced material: peripheral blood. The V gene is TRBV15, the J gene TRBJ2-1, with a possible D match to TRBD1 (6 bases). The TCR comes from a man aged 80 or over with active or convalescent COVID-19. CDR3 sequence: CATRRQADNEQFF. The CDR3 nucleotides are TGTGCCACCCGGAGACAGGCTGACAATGAGCAGTTCTTC.